The 20 T cell receptor beta chains presented below share a single source sample, sequenced in a study of PD-1 blockade in classical Hodgkin lymphoma. The table came from immunoSEQ multiplex PCR; TCRdb's copy has only in-frame clones and leaves some out. The sample includes around 16,000 clones, around 83% of them seen just once. Time point here: newly diagnosed, previously untreated cHL patient sample. Thawed PBMCs yielded CD4+ T cells through magnetic negative selection. Source material: CD4+ T cells from blood. These TCRs come from a human donor with classical Hodgkin lymphoma.

The V call is TRBV5-6, the J call TRBJ2-1, with D maybe TRBD1 (6 bases). This CDR3 has 16 amino acids. Trimming took off 4 bases at V and 0 bases at J, with 14 bases between the two ends. In germline, CDR1 is SGHDT, CDR2 YYEEEE. Here the CDR3 reads CASSALTGISYNEQFF. The CDR3 DNA is TGTGCCAGCAGCGCCTTAACAGGGATCTCCTACAATGAGCAGTTCTTC.

The table lists this clone with a few counts. The chain links TRBV19 to TRBJ1-4; D gene unclear. The CDR3 contains 13 residues. The germline V gene encodes CDR1 LNHDA and CDR2 SQIVND (reference sequence). V was clipped by 7 bases and J by 5 bases, with 11 bases between them. CDR3 DNA sequence: TGTGCCAGTAACCCGGCCGAGAATGAAAAACTGTTTTTT. Its translation: CASNPAENEKLFF. The whole variable domain, filled in from reference TRBV19 and TRBJ1-4, reads DGGITQSPKYLFRKEGQNVTLSCEQNLNHDAMYWYRQDPGQGLRLIYYSQIVNDFQKGDIAEGYSVSREKKESFPLTVTSAQKNPTAFYLCASNPAENEKLFFGSGTQLSVL.

The V and J genes are TRBV25-1 and TRBJ2-7; TRBD1 matches 8 bases. V lost 9 bases and J lost 2; bases outside the gene matches: 3. In germline, CDR1 is MGHDK, CDR2 SYGVNS. The CDR3 is 12 amino acids. This chain's CDR3 is CARDRVPYEQYF. The CDR3 coding sequence is TGTGCCAGGGACAGGGTACCCTACGAGCAGTACTTC.

CDR3 sequence reads: CASSLTGPYTEAFF. As DNA, the CDR3 is TGTGCCAGCAGTCTGACGGGCCCCTACACTGAAGCTTTCTTT. The V gene is TRBV28, the J gene TRBJ1-1; D is ambiguous. Between the trimmed V and J ends, which lost 5 bases and 3 bases, there was a span of 13 bases. The CDR3 extends over 14 amino acids. CDR1 is MDHEN and CDR2 is SYDVKM in the germline V gene.

CDR3 protein: CASTPSSYNEQFF. CDR3 bases: TGTGCCAGTACCCCCAGCTCCTACAATGAGCAGTTCTTC. The rearrangement joins TRBV19 to TRBJ2-1; D unresolved. Trimming removed 7 bases from V and 0 bases from J, with 7 bases in between. The CDR3 is 13 residues long. Germline CDR1 reads LNHDA; CDR2 reads SQIVND (reference sequence).

The DNA for the CDR3 is TGTGCCAGCAGTTCCGGGACTAGCGGGAGGATCGCCTACAATGAGCAGTTCTTC. This sequence encodes CASSSGTSGRIAYNEQFF. The chain combines TRBV28 with TRBJ2-1; 15 nucleotides line up with TRBD2. The CDR3 length is 18 residues. Losses at the gene ends were 4 bases for V and 2 bases for J; bases not matched to a gene: 6. Germline V gene lookup returns CDR1 MDHEN and CDR2 SYDVKM.

There are a few counts of this clone. This chain joins TRBV28 and TRBJ2-3; 7 nucleotides align to TRBD2. The CDR3 is 16 amino acids. After removal of 2 bases from V and 0 bases from J, the junction contained 5 bases not matched to a gene. Germline CDR1 reads MDHEN; CDR2 reads SYDVKM. The CDR3 reads CASSLGAGTSTDTQYF. The CDR3 DNA sequence: TGTGCCAGCAGTTTAGGAGCGGGGACGAGCACAGATACGCAGTATTTT.

The chain combines TRBV4-3 with TRBJ2-7, with D maybe TRBD1 (6 bases). The CDR3 loop spans 15 amino acids. Germline CDR1 reads LGHNA; CDR2 reads YSLEER. Trimming took 3 bases from V and 4 from J, leaving 16 bases between them. CDR3: CASSQIAGADYEQYF. The DNA of the CDR3 is TGCGCCAGCAGCCAGATAGCAGGGGCGGATTACGAGCAGTACTTC.

V usage is TRBV28 and J usage is TRBJ1-2; 12 nucleotides match TRBD1. This CDR3 has 15 amino acids. Germline CDR1 and CDR2: MDHEN and SYDVKM. Trimming cost V 4 bases and J 8 bases; bases outside gene matches: 8. DNA for the CDR3: TGTGCCAGCAGTTCCACCGGGACAGGGGGCGTCGGCTACACCTTC. This translates into CASSSTGTGGVGYTF.

The chain couples TRBV29-1 to TRBJ2-3; 10 bases are a match to TRBD2. CDR3 length: 15 residues. Looked up from germline, CDR1 is SQVTM and CDR2 is ANQGSEA. After removal of 5 bases from V and 4 bases from J, the junction contained 9 bases not matched to a gene. The CDR3 protein is CSVSSSGSRPDTQYF. The DNA of the CDR3 is TGCAGCGTTAGTTCTAGCGGGAGCCGACCAGATACGCAGTATTTT.

This sequence joins TRBV5-4 and TRBJ2-2; TRBD1 or TRBD2 may be the D gene (5 bases each). This CDR3 has 15 residues. Germline CDR1 and CDR2: SGHNT and YYREEE (reference sequence). Trimming removed 3 bases from V and 0 bases from J, with 9 bases in between. The CDR3 protein is CASSSGTANTGELFF. DNA of the CDR3: TGTGCCAGCAGCTCCGGGACGGCGAACACCGGGGAGCTGTTTTTT.

This chain uses TRBV5-1 with TRBJ2-5; 8 bases are a match to TRBD1. Germline V gene data show CDR1 as SGHRS and CDR2 as YFSETQ. J was trimmed by 4 bases and V by 4 bases; bases with no gene match: 12. The CDR3 length is 16 residues. The CDR3 sequence is CASSVTAGTGGETQYF. The DNA for the CDR3 is TGCGCCAGCAGCGTAACGGCAGGCACAGGGGGAGAGACCCAGTACTTC.

V and J are TRBV18 and TRBJ1-3; no definite D call. V lost 1 base, J lost 4 bases, and 5 bases lay in between. Germline V gene data show CDR1 as KGHSH and CDR2 as LQKENI. The CDR3 sequence is 13 residues long. The chain's CDR3 is CASSPQGGNTIYF. For the CDR3, the DNA is TGTGCCAGCTCACCACAAGGCGGAAACACCATATATTTT.

This clone is a singleton in its sample. The chain has TRBV28 and TRBJ2-7, with D tentatively TRBD1 or TRBD2 (5 bases each). The V end was cut by 5 bases, the J end by 5 bases, with 19 bases between. The germline V gene has CDR1 MDHEN and CDR2 SYDVKM. This CDR3 has 15 residues. The CDR3 region is CASSTRQPVLDEQYF. The CDR3 bases are TGTGCCAGCAGTACTAGACAGCCGGTCCTCGACGAGCAGTACTTC.

The chain recombines TRBV19 with TRBJ2-7; TRBD2 agrees at 8 bases. This CDR3 is 17 amino acids long. V shed 4 bases and J 1 base; nucleotides not matched to a gene: 12. Germline CDR1 LNHDA, CDR2 SQIVND (reference sequence). The CDR3 DNA follows: TGTGCCAGTAGTACCCGGACGGGAGGGGGGGGATCCTACGAGCAGTACTTC. Its protein product is CASSTRTGGGGSYEQYF.

The chain couples TRBV27 to TRBJ2-7; D is unclear. From germline, CDR1 is MNHEY and CDR2 SMNVEV (reference sequence). The CDR3 loop spans 16 amino acids. The V end was cut by 4 bases, the J end by 3 bases, with 19 bases between. Here the CDR3 reads CASSSRSQTVFYEQYF. CDR3 DNA: TGTGCCAGCAGTTCCCGCTCGCAGACCGTATTCTACGAGCAGTACTTC.

The chain employs TRBV28 and TRBJ2-3; TRBD1 matches 12 bases. The V segment lost 8 bases and the J segment 7 bases; nucleotides outside the gene matches: 7. Germline CDR1 MDHEN, CDR2 SYDVKM. The CDR3 runs to 14 residues. CDR3 sequence (DNA): TGTGCCAGCGGGGGGACAGGGGGCAAACATACGCAGTATTTT. It is translated as CASGGTGGKHTQYF.

On this clone itself: Other DNA sequences in the same sample also yield this CDR3. The J gene is TRBJ1-4, the V gene TRBV7-9, with TRBD1 matching 8 bases. Germline CDR1 SEHNR, CDR2 FQNEAQ (reference sequence). CDR3 length equals 16 residues. Trimming took 4 bases from V and 0 from J; bases not matched to a gene: 4. The CDR3 loop reads CASSSRDRTTNEKLFF. As DNA, the CDR3 is TGTGCCAGCAGCTCCCGGGACAGGACAACTAATGAAAAACTGTTTTTT.

V usage is TRBV21-1 and J usage is TRBJ2-7; the tabulated D call, TRBD2, remains unverified against the DNA. TRBV21-1 is a recognized pseudogene. The CDR3 is 16 residues long. The CDR3 loop is CASSKGPETSGYEQYF. The CDR3 nucleotides are TGTGCCAGCAGCAAAGGGCCCGAGACTAGCGGCTACGAGCAGTACTTC.

This chain connects TRBV15 to TRBJ2-4; 8 bases align to TRBD1. V gave up 0 bases and J gave up 7 bases; unmatched junction bases: 11. Germline V gene data show CDR1 as LNHNV and CDR2 as YYDKDF (reference sequence). The CDR3 loop spans 17 amino acids. Here the CDR3 reads CATSRDGGRDRTNIQYF. The CDR3 DNA is TGTGCCACCAGCAGAGATGGTGGGCGGGACAGGACGAACATTCAGTACTTC.